The 32 T cell receptor beta chains presented below share a single source sample, sequenced in a study of shared T cell receptors in the human thymus. Measured with immunoSEQ multiplex PCR; TCRdb has only the in-frame clones, and not every one. The top ten hold approximately 0.02% of the sample, which has about 380,000 clones, more than 85% seen once. Sequencing was carried out using thymocytes. Receptors originate from a human donor.

V is TRBV6-6 and J is TRBJ2-3; D not certain. The CDR3 consists of 15 residues. V lost 6 bases and J lost 0, with 13 bases in between. CDR1 and CDR2 (germline): MNHNY, SVGAGI (reference sequence). The CDR3: CASSSFLASTDTQYF. The CDR3 bases are TGTGCCAGCAGCTCCTTCCTCGCCAGCACAGATACGCAGTATTTT.

The gene calls are TRBV19 and TRBJ1-2, with D maybe TRBD1 (6 bases). The CDR3 spans 13 residues. V was trimmed by 5 bases and J by 7 bases, leaving 14 bases between them. Looked up from germline, CDR1 is LNHDA and CDR2 is SQIVND (reference sequence). This CDR3 is CASSPRQESGYTF. The CDR3 bases are TGTGCCAGTAGTCCACGACAGGAGAGTGGCTACACCTTC.

As concerns this clone: Compared with germline, one end of the junction differs, possibly owing to a read error. The rearrangement uses TRBV28 and TRBJ1-5, with a tentative D call TRBD1 (5 bases). The CDR3 is 15 residues long. The germline V gene encodes CDR1 MDHEN and CDR2 SYDVKM. CDR3 region: CASSRGPFSHQPQHF. The CDR3 coding sequence is TGTGCCAGCAGCCGGGGACCCTTTAGCCATCAGCCCCAGCATTTT.

The chain recombines TRBV5-1 with TRBJ1-1; D perhaps matches TRBD1 (6 bases). V was clipped by 0 bases and J by 0 bases, with 15 bases between them. Per germline, CDR1 SGHRS and CDR2 YFSETQ. The length of the CDR3 is 17 residues. This chain's CDR3 is CASSLDRDSHMNTEAFF. The CDR3 DNA reads as TGCGCCAGCAGCTTGGACAGGGACTCCCATATGAACACTGAAGCTTTCTTT.

This chain connects TRBV27 to TRBJ2-3; TRBD2 matches at 10 bases. Germline CDR1 is MNHEY and CDR2 is SMNVEV (reference sequence). This CDR3 region has 17 residues. The V and J ends lost 5 bases and 0 bases, in that order; junction bases with no gene match: 8. This chain's CDR3 is CASSPRTSGFSTDTQYF. The DNA of the CDR3 is TGTGCCAGCAGTCCCCGGACTAGCGGATTTAGCACAGATACGCAGTATTTT.

The chain combines TRBV7-3 with TRBJ2-1, with 7 bases lining up with TRBD1. The germline gives CDR1 SGHTA, CDR2 FQGTGA. CDR3 size: 17 residues. Germline trimming cut 5 bases from V and 0 bases from J; bases unmatched to any gene: 10. DNA of the CDR3: TGTGCCAGCAGCACGGACAGGACCCTGAGCTCCTACAATGAGCAGTTCTTC. The encoded protein is CASSTDRTLSSYNEQFF.

The chain combines TRBV4-3 with TRBJ2-5, with 7 bases fitting TRBD2. The assigned J gene may be wrong: the sequence end matches TRBJ2-7 better. The CDR3 length is 18 residues. In germline, CDR1 is LGHNA, CDR2 YSLEER. The CDR3 DNA reads TGCGCCAGCAGCCAAAGGGGTGAGGGGCGGGAGCAATCCTACGAGCAGTACTTC. This translates into CASSQRGEGREQSYEQYF.

The V gene is TRBV7-6, the J gene TRBJ2-3; possible D gene TRBD2, 5 bases. The germline V gene encodes CDR1 SGHVS and CDR2 FNYEAQ. With 4 bases removed from V and 1 base from J, the gap between germline ends came to 9 bases. The CDR3 sequence is 14 residues long. In DNA form, the CDR3 reads TGTGCCAGCAGCTCACTAGTTCGCACAGATACGCAGTATTTT. Amino acids: CASSSLVRTDTQYF.

The chain couples TRBV6-5 to TRBJ2-1; D unresolved. Trimming pared 6 bases from V and 3 bases from J, leaving 15 bases between. CDR1 MNHEY and CDR2 SVGAGI come from the germline V gene. This CDR3 contains 15 residues. The CDR3 bases are TGTGCCAGCAGGGTGGGTGGGCCGAACTACAATGAGCAGTTCTTC. Amino acid sequence: CASRVGGPNYNEQFF.

CDR3 DNA sequence: TGTGCCAGCAGCGGTTGGGATTACTCCTACGAGCAGTACTTC. It encodes CASSGWDYSYEQYF. The V and J genes are TRBV7-2 and TRBJ2-7; no definite D call. Germline CDR1 SGHTA, CDR2 FQGNSA. The CDR3 is 14 residues long. The V gene lost 5 bases and the J gene lost 0 bases, with 11 bases spanning the gap.

This clone showed up just once. The chain couples TRBV27 to TRBJ2-3; D gene uncertain. CDR3 length: 14 residues. Trimming stripped 4 bases from V and 4 bases from J, with 12 bases between. Germline V gives CDR1 MNHEY, CDR2 SMNVEV (reference sequence). The CDR3 sequence: CASSSGLLADTQYF. CDR3 DNA: TGTGCCAGCAGTTCCGGCTTGTTGGCAGATACGCAGTATTTT.

This sequence joins TRBV29-1 and TRBJ1-2; 7 bases agree with TRBD1. V trimming: 6 bases; J trimming: 4 bases; junction bases outside the gene matches: 5. The CDR3 runs 12 residues. Germline CDR1 and CDR2: SQVTM and ANQGSEA. The CDR3 region has the DNA TGCAGCGTCTTGGACAGGTTCTATGGCTACACCTTC. This codes for CSVLDRFYGYTF.

CDR3 amino acids: CASRVGGDSNQPQHF. CDR3 nucleotide sequence: TGTGCCAGCAGGGTAGGAGGGGATAGCAATCAGCCCCAGCATTTT. The chain is built from TRBV2 and TRBJ1-5; maybe TRBD1 (5 bases). Trimming removed 6 bases at V and 0 bases at J, with 12 bases between. Germline V CDR1 and CDR2: SNHLY, FYNNEI. The CDR3 covers 15 residues.

The chain links TRBV7-9 to TRBJ2-1, with D possibly being TRBD1 or TRBD2 (7 bases each). The CDR3 has 17 amino acids. Per the germline V gene, CDR1 is SEHNR and CDR2 is FQNEAQ (reference sequence). Trimming took off 0 bases at V and 5 bases at J, with 17 bases between the two ends. The CDR3 DNA sequence: TGTGCCAGCAGCTTAGCGAGGGCAGGGGGGGACCACAATGAGCAGTTCTTC. Protein: CASSLARAGGDHNEQFF.

This chain connects TRBV5-1 to TRBJ2-5, with 12 bases aligning to TRBD2. CDR3 length equals 16 residues. The J segment lost 0 bases and the V segment lost 4 bases, leaving 4 bases of the junction unmatched. Germline lookup yields CDR1 SGHRS and CDR2 YFSETQ. The CDR3 DNA is TGCGCCAGCAGCACCACTAGCGGGAGGTACCAAGAGACCCAGTACTTC. This translates into CASSTTSGRYQETQYF.

CDR3 loop: CASSSPGRGRAGYTF. The CDR3 DNA reads TGTGCCAGCAGCAGCCCGGGACGGGGGAGGGCTGGCTACACCTTC. The chain employs TRBV21-1 and TRBJ1-2. TRBV21-1 is shown as a pseudogene. CDR3 length: 15 residues.

The gene calls are TRBV7-2 and TRBJ2-1, with 7 bases lining up with TRBD1. The germline V gene encodes CDR1 SGHTA and CDR2 FQGNSA. J lost 11 bases, V lost 5 bases, and 9 bases had no gene match. The CDR3 length is 13 residues. The CDR3 loop is CASSLDRVSQQFF. The DNA for the CDR3 is TGTGCCAGCAGCCTTGACAGGGTATCTCAGCAGTTCTTC.

J is TRBJ1-3 and V is TRBV6-7, with TRBD1 matching 9 bases. TRBV6-7 is classed as an ORF, of uncertain function. Unmatched junction bases numbered 24, after V lost 5 bases and J lost 1 base. This CDR3 is 22 amino acids long. CDR3 in amino acids: CASSPHPGTGFKLVMSGNTIYF. CDR3 coding DNA: TGTGCCAGCAGTCCGCACCCCGGGACAGGGTTTAAACTAGTAATGTCTGGAAACACCATATATTTT.

The V gene is TRBV15, the J gene TRBJ2-7; D unclear. Trimming shortened V by 0 bases and J by 0 bases, and 12 bases separated the two germline ends. Germline CDR1 is LNHNV and CDR2 is YYDKDF (reference sequence). CDR3 length equals 16 residues. The CDR3 spells CATSRDQEMSSYEQYF. CDR3 sequence (DNA): TGTGCCACCAGCAGAGATCAAGAGATGAGCTCCTACGAGCAGTACTTC.

This rearrangement joins TRBV10-3 to TRBJ1-3; TRBD1 is a possible D gene (6 bases). Trimming stripped 0 bases from V and 0 bases from J, with 12 bases between. Germline V gene sequence: CDR1 ENHRY, CDR2 SYGVKD. The CDR3 totals 17 residues. The DNA of the CDR3 is TGTGCCATCAGTGAGTCTTCTAGGACAGTCTCTGGAAACACCATATATTTT. This encodes CAISESSRTVSGNTIYF.

In nucleotides, the CDR3 is TGTGCCAGCAGTCCGCCGGGGGGGGCTATCCGGAAGAGCTCCTACAATGAGCAGTTCTTC. This encodes CASSPPGGAIRKSSYNEQFF. This chain uses TRBV27 with TRBJ2-1; 8 positions match TRBD2. The length of the CDR3 is 20 residues. J lost 0 bases, V lost 5 bases, and 18 bases had no gene match. Germline V gene data show CDR1 as MNHEY and CDR2 as SMNVEV (reference sequence).

The J gene is TRBJ2-1, the V gene TRBV4-1; no definite D call. Trimming pared 2 bases from V and 0 bases from J, leaving 14 bases between. The V gene's germline CDR1 is MGHRA and CDR2 YSYEKL. CDR3 length: 17 residues. The CDR3 sequence: CASSQPRSLFSYNEQFF. CDR3 coding DNA: TGCGCCAGCAGCCAACCCCGATCTCTTTTCTCCTACAATGAGCAGTTCTTC.

The chain has TRBV25-1 and TRBJ2-3; no clear D. This CDR3 spans 13 amino acids. V gave up 1 base and J gave up 4 bases, with 6 bases separating them. CDR1 and CDR2 (germline): MGHDK, SYGVNS. The CDR3: CASSESSSDTQYF. DNA of the CDR3: TGTGCCAGCAGTGAATCATCGTCAGATACGCAGTATTTT.

This clone appeared once. V usage is TRBV30 and J usage is TRBJ1-5, with TRBD1 matching over 7 bases. The length of the CDR3 is 14 residues. V lost 0 bases, J lost 6 bases, and 5 bases stayed unmatched. Germline CDR1 is GTSNPN and CDR2 is SVGIG (reference sequence). The CDR3 protein is CAWSVEGAGQPQHF. CDR3 sequence (DNA): TGTGCCTGGAGTGTGGAGGGGGCTGGTCAGCCCCAGCATTTT.

This clone came up once. The rearrangement joins TRBV5-1 to TRBJ2-7; D is possibly TRBD1 or TRBD2 (5 bases each). The germline V gene has CDR1 SGHRS and CDR2 YFSETQ. The V gene lost 0 bases and the J gene lost 1 base, with 11 bases spanning the gap. This CDR3 has 15 amino acids. This chain's CDR3 is CASSLGGTGSYEQYF. The DNA of the CDR3 is TGCGCCAGCAGCTTGGGAGGGACCGGATCCTACGAGCAGTACTTC.

The rearrangement joins TRBV7-3 to TRBJ2-5, with D perhaps matching TRBD2 (5 bases). CDR1 is SGHTA, CDR2 FQGTGA, per germline. The length of the CDR3 is 14 residues. Trimming removed 5 bases at V and 3 bases at J, with 13 bases between. This CDR3 is CASSPHGAEETQYF. CDR3 DNA: TGTGCCAGCAGCCCCCATGGAGCGGAAGAGACCCAGTACTTC.

The rearrangement uses TRBV15 and TRBJ2-7; TRBD2 matches at 10 bases. CDR3 length: 15 residues. Germline CDR1 and CDR2: LNHNV and YYDKDF (reference sequence). V lost 2 bases and J lost 3; bases outside the gene matches: 4. CDR3 nucleotide sequence: TGTGCCACCAGCAGACAGAGACTAGCGGGCTACGAGCAGTACTTC. Translating it yields CATSRQRLAGYEQYF.

V gene TRBV9 combines with J gene TRBJ1-2, with 7 bases that match TRBD1. Trimming at V came to 4 bases and at J to 8 bases, leaving 8 bases not matched to a gene. Germline V gives CDR1 SGDLS, CDR2 YYNGEE. The CDR3 is made up of 13 amino acids. The CDR3 loop reads CASSSWTGGGYTF. DNA of the CDR3: TGTGCCAGCAGCTCGTGGACAGGTGGGGGCTACACCTTC.

The genes are TRBV29-1 and TRBJ1-1; D is possibly TRBD1 (5 bases). Per germline, CDR1 SQVTM and CDR2 ANQGSEA. Between the trimmed V and J ends, which lost 6 bases and 7 bases, there was a span of 12 bases. CDR3 size: 11 residues. The CDR3 protein is CSVSPGGEAFF. CDR3 nucleotide sequence: TGCAGCGTGTCACCTGGGGGTGAAGCTTTCTTT.

This clone was picked up one time. This chain links TRBV7-9 with TRBJ1-5, with D unclear. Trimming cost V 4 bases and J 4 bases, with 8 bases left between them. Germline-derived CDR1 and CDR2 are SEHNR and FQNEAQ (reference sequence). The CDR3 runs 13 residues. CDR3 region: CASSSGANQPQHF. CDR3 sequence (DNA): TGTGCCAGCAGCTCGGGAGCGAATCAGCCCCAGCATTTT.

The chain couples TRBV27 to TRBJ2-1; D may be TRBD2 (6 bases). This CDR3 comprises 14 residues. CDR1 and CDR2 (germline): MNHEY, SMNVEV (reference sequence). V was shortened by 1 base and J by 6 bases, with 10 bases between the two germline ends. The CDR3 DNA sequence: TGTGCCAGCAGTTTATGGGGGGAAAGCAATGAGCAGTTCTTC. This encodes CASSLWGESNEQFF.

The chain links TRBV11-2 to TRBJ2-7, with TRBD1 matching over 9 bases. The trim removed 7 bases at V and 5 bases at J, leaving 6 bases unmatched. This CDR3 spans 13 amino acids. The germline gives CDR1 SGHAT, CDR2 FQNNGV. CDR3 residues: CASTRTGDNEQYF. Written as DNA, the CDR3 is TGTGCCAGCACCCGGACAGGGGACAACGAGCAGTACTTC.